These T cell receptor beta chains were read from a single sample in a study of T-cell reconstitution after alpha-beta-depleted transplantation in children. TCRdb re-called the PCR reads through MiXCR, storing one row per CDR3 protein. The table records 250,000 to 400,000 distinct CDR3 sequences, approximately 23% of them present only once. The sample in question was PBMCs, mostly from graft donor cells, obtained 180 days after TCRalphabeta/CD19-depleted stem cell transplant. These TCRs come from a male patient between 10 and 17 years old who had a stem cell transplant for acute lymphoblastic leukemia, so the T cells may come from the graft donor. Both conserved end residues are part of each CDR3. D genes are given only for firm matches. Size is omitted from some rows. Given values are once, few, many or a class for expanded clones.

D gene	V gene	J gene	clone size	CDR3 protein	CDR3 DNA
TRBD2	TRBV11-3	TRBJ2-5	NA	CASSLGSSGRRETQYF	TGTGCCAGCAGCTTAGGGTCTAGCGGGAGGAGAGAGACCCAGTACTTC
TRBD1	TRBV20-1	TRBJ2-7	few	CSASLRTGFHEQYF	TGCAGTGCTAGCCTTCGGACAGGGTTCCACGAGCAGTACTTC
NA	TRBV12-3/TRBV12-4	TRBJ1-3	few	CASSFMNFLSGNTIYSGNTIYF	TGTGCCAGCAGTTTTATGAACTTCTTATCTGGAAACACCATATATTCTGGAAACACCATATATTTT
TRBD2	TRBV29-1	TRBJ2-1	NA	CSVHSGNSYNEQFF	TGCAGCGTTCATAGCGGGAACTCCTACAATGAGCAGTTCTTC
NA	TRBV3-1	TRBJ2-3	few	CASSQGTDPDTQYF	TGTGCCAGCAGCCAAGGGACAGATCCAGATACGCAGTATTTT
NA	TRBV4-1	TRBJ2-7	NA	CASRWHRGAYEQYF	TGCGCCAGCCGCTGGCATCGCGGGGCCTACGAGCAGTACTTC
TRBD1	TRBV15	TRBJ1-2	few	CATSRTGGAYGYTF	TGTGCCACCAGCAGGACAGGGGGCGCCTATGGCTACACCTTC
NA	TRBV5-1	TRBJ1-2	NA	CASSLHPRQWYGYTF	TGCGCCAGCAGCTTGCATCCCCGGCAGTGGTATGGCTACACCTTC
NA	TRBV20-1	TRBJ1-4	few	CSAETRQNEKLFF	TGCAGTGCTGAGACTCGGCAAAATGAAAAACTGTTTTTT
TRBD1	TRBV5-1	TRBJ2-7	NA	CASSTGQLIYEQYF	TGCGCCAGCAGCACGGGACAGCTGATCTACGAGCAGTACTTC
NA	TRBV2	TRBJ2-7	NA	CASSEPGGADEQYF	TGTGCCAGCAGTGAACCGGGGGGCGCGGACGAGCAGTACTTC
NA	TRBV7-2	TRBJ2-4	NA	CASSPNRRGDIQYF	TGTGCCAGCAGCCCAAACCGGCGCGGAGACATTCAGTACTTC
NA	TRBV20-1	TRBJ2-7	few	CSASRPIRRRAYEQYF	TGCAGTGCTAGTAGACCTATCAGGAGGAGGGCCTACGAGCAGTACTTC
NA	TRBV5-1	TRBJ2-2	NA	CASSALQGGAGELFF	TGCGCCAGCAGCGCGTTACAGGGAGGTGCCGGGGAGCTGTTTTTT
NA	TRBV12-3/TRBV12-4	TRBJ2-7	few	CASSFILIEQYF	TGTGCCAGCAGTTTTATCCTTATAGAGCAGTACTTC
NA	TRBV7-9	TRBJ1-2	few	CASSFSGDSTNYGYTF	TGTGCCAGCAGCTTTTCGGGGGATTCTACTAACTATGGCTACACCTTC
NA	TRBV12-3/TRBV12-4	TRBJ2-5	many	CASSPLGQETQYF	TGTGCCAGCAGCCCGCTAGGACAAGAGACCCAGTACTTC
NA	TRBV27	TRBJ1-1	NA	CASSFSGLGTEAFF	TGTGCCAGCAGTTTTTCAGGGCTGGGTACTGAAGCTTTCTTT
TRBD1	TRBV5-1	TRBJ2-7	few	CASSWTGSGEQYF	TGCGCCAGCAGCTGGACAGGGTCTGGCGAGCAGTACTTC
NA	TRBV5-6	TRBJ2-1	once	CASSFGIVDEQFF	TGTGCCAGCAGCTTTGGAATTGTCGATGAGCAGTTCTTC
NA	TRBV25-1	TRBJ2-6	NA	CASSERGARGANVLTF	TGTGCCAGCAGTGAACGGGGGGCAAGGGGGGCCAACGTCCTGACTTTC
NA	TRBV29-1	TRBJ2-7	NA	CSVRLSYEQYF	TGCAGCGTTCGATTGTCCTACGAGCAGTACTTC
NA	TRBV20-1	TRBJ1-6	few	CSARYGPGSYNSPLHF	TGCAGTGCTAGATATGGGCCCGGCTCCTATAATTCACCCCTCCACTTT
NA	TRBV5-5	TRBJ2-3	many	CASSLDPSTDTQYF	TGTGCCAGCAGCTTGGACCCTTCCACAGATACGCAGTATTTT
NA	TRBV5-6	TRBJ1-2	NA	CASSLATVYYGYTF	TGTGCCAGCAGCTTGGCGACAGTTTACTATGGCTACACCTTC
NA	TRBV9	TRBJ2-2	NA	CASSVRPQLANTGELFF	TGTGCCAGCAGCGTAAGACCCCAGCTGGCGAACACCGGGGAGCTGTTTTTT
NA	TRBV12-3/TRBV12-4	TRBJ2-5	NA	CASSFTQFQQETQYF	TGTGCCAGCAGTTTCACCCAGTTTCAACAAGAGACCCAGTACTTC
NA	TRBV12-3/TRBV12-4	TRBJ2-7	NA	CASSFRGGRVYEQYF	TGTGCCAGCAGTTTTAGGGGGGGGAGAGTCTACGAGCAGTACTTC
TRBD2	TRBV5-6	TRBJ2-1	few	CASLGLAGDNEQFF	TGTGCCAGCTTGGGACTAGCGGGAGACAATGAGCAGTTCTTC
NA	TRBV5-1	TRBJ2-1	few	CASSSWAGYSSYNEQFF	TGCGCCAGCAGCTCGTGGGCGGGGTATAGCTCCTACAATGAGCAGTTCTTC
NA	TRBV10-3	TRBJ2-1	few	CAIRTTGNNEQFF	TGTGCCATCAGGACTACAGGGAACAATGAGCAGTTCTTC
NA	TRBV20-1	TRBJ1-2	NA	CSARFGAHYGYTF	TGCAGTGCTAGATTTGGGGCGCACTATGGCTACACCTTC
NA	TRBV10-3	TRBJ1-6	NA	CAIRGGPSSPLHF	TGTGCCATCAGAGGGGGGCCAAGTTCACCCCTCCACTTT
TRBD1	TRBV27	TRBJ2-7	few	CASSAPGQGQYEQYF	TGTGCCAGCAGTGCCCCGGGACAGGGGCAATACGAGCAGTACTTC
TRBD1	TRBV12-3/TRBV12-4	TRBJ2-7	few	CASRTTGSSYEQYF	TGTGCCAGCAGAACGACAGGGTCCTCCTACGAGCAGTACTTC
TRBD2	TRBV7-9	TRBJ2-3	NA	CASSGRLAGVPDTQYF	TGTGCCAGCAGCGGGAGACTAGCGGGAGTTCCAGATACGCAGTATTTT
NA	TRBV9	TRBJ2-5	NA	CASSVRRGETQYF	TGTGCCAGCAGCGTGCGGAGGGGTGAGACCCAGTACTTC
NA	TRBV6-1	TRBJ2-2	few	CASGRLPNTGELFF	TGTGCCAGCGGCAGGCTCCCGAACACCGGGGAGCTGTTTTTT
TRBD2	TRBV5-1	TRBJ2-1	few	CASSLAGGFYNEQFF	TGCGCCAGCAGCTTGGCGGGAGGATTCTACAATGAGCAGTTCTTC
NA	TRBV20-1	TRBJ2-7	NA	CSASLLSEQYF	TGCAGTGCTAGCCTTTTGAGCGAGCAGTACTTC
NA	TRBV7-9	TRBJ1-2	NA	CASSPTGNPGYTF	TGTGCCAGCAGCCCTACAGGCAACCCTGGCTACACCTTC
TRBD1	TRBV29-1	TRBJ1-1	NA	CSVEKTGGTRLTEAFF	TGCAGCGTTGAAAAGACAGGGGGAACGAGATTGACTGAAGCTTTCTTT
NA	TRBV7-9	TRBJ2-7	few	CASSFTGRDEQYF	TGTGCCAGCAGCTTCACGGGGCGCGACGAGCAGTACTTC
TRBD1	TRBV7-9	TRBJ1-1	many	CASSPQDRGGTEAFF	TGTGCCAGCAGCCCCCAGGACAGGGGAGGGACTGAAGCTTTCTTT
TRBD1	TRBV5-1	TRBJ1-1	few	CASRVAGTVNTEAFF	TGCGCCAGCCGGGTTGCGGGGACAGTGAACACTGAAGCTTTCTTT
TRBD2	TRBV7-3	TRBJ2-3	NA	CASSLKARTRNPSTDTQYF	TGTGCCAGCAGCTTAAAGGCCAGGACTAGGAACCCTAGCACAGATACGCAGTATTTT
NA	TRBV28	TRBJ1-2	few	CASSLKPRDYGYTF	TGTGCCAGCAGTTTAAAGCCGAGGGACTATGGCTACACCTTC
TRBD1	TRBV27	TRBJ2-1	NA	CASSYQGQGYNEQFF	TGTGCCAGCAGTTATCAGGGACAGGGCTACAATGAGCAGTTCTTC
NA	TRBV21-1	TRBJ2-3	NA	CASSKKPHPSTTTDTQYF	TGTGCCAGCAGCAAAAAGCCCCACCCGAGCACCACCACAGATACGCAGTATTTT
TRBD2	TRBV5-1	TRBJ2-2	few	CASSPLGGTGELFF	TGCGCCAGCAGCCCCCTCGGGGGGACCGGGGAGCTGTTTTTT
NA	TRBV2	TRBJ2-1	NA	CASSVGGQFF	TGTGCCAGCAGTGTGGGGGGGCAGTTCTTC
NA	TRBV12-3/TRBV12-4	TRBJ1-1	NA	CASNLLGSNTEAFF	TGTGCCAGCAATCTGCTGGGGTCGAACACTGAAGCTTTCTTT
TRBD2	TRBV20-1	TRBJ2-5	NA	CSASPSGLAFSFKETQYF	TGCAGTGCTAGCCCTTCGGGACTAGCCTTTTCTTTTAAAGAGACCCAGTACTTC
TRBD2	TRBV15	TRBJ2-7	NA	CATSGSRTSGSYEQYF	TGTGCCACCAGCGGATCGAGGACTAGCGGGAGTTACGAGCAGTACTTC
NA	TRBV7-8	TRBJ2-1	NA	CASSLELKRNEQFF	TGTGCCAGCAGCTTAGAACTAAAAAGGAATGAGCAGTTCTTC
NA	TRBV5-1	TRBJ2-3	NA	CASSLGAADTQYF	TGCGCCAGCAGCTTGGGGGCGGCAGATACGCAGTATTTT
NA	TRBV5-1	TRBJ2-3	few	CASSYRRGDTDTQYF	TGCGCCAGCAGTTACCGACGAGGGGACACAGATACGCAGTATTTT
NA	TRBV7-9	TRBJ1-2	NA	CASSPPPDARYTF	TGTGCCAGCAGCCCACCACCGGACGCACGCTACACCTTC
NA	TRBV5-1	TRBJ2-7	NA	CASSPLRLFEQYF	TGCGCCAGCAGTCCCTTACGGCTCTTCGAGCAGTACTTC
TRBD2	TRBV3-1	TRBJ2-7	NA	CASSLSTSGLYYEQYF	TGTGCCAGCAGCCTTTCCACTAGCGGACTTTACTACGAGCAGTACTTC